This T cell receptor (beta chain) was retrieved from a study of shared clonotypes between healthy human individuals. CDR1 is LNHNV and CDR2 is YYDKDF in the germline V gene (reference sequence). The CDR3 has 15 amino acids. The V and J ends lost 6 bases and 3 bases respectively, with 18 bases between them. Researchers ran the assay at a deep level. Each subset's genomic DNA was split evenly across several immunoSEQ plates. Some clones are missing from TCRdb's copy, which holds only in-frame ones; the method was immunoSEQ multiplex PCR. The sample holds around 1.4 million clones; about 98.5% are singletons and the top ten take 0.36%. Every contributor of samples was a Caucasian grown-up residing in Nashville, Tennessee.

The clonotype originates from a young man in good health. Material: naive CD4+ T cells sorted from blood. Subset defined: CD45RA+ positively selected. V and J are TRBV15 and TRBJ2-7; D gene uncertain. The CDR3 region is CATRPTASLVYEQYF. CDR3 bases: TGTGCCACCAGACCCACGGCCTCGCTGGTCTACGAGCAGTACTTC.